Below are 11 T cell receptor beta chains sequenced from a single sample in a study of blood T cell repertoires in COVID-19. The table came from immunoSEQ multiplex PCR; TCRdb's copy has only in-frame clones and leaves some out. The sample lists 300,000 to 350,000 clones, approximately 90% seen once, with approximately 10% in the top ten. The sequencing input was peripheral blood. The receptors were gathered from a man aged 25 to 40 with COVID-19, enrolled during active disease.

The V call is TRBV19, the J call TRBJ1-2; 7 bases line up with TRBD1. Germline CDR1 and CDR2: LNHDA and SQIVND (reference sequence). J gave up 3 bases and V 8 bases, and 9 bases lay outside the gene matches. The CDR3 length is 14 residues. This CDR3 is CASSTGKVYYGYTF. CDR3 coding DNA: TGTGCCAGTTCGACAGGGAAAGTTTACTATGGCTACACCTTC.

This chain links TRBV5-1 with TRBJ2-1; D unclear. The CDR3 has 16 amino acids. The germline V gene encodes CDR1 SGHRS and CDR2 YFSETQ. V was cut by 0 bases and J by 0 bases, with 10 bases left in between. CDR3 region: CASSLGAASSYNEQFF. CDR3 coding DNA: TGCGCCAGCAGCTTGGGTGCAGCGAGCTCCTACAATGAGCAGTTCTTC.

The J gene is TRBJ1-6, the V gene TRBV7-8; D remains unclear. This CDR3 has 14 amino acids. Trimming left V 0 bases short and J 8 bases short, with 8 bases between. CDR1 and CDR2 (germline): SGHVS, FQNEAQ. This CDR3 is CASSLARVYSPLHF. The CDR3 DNA is TGTGCCAGCAGCTTAGCCCGGGTCTATTCACCCCTCCACTTT.

Remarks on this clone: At one end the junction does not follow the germline gene, possibly because of a read error. CDR3 residues: CASTETGVGQYF. Here the CDR3 DNA reads TGTGCCAGCACTGAAACAGGGGTTGGGCAGTACTTC. The chain couples TRBV6-1 to TRBJ2-7; TRBD1 matches at 7 bases. Looked up from germline, CDR1 is MNHNS and CDR2 is SASEGT. This CDR3 has 12 residues.

The table lists this clone with many counts. V gene TRBV7-9 combines with J gene TRBJ2-3, with 10 bases aligning to TRBD2. Losses at the gene ends were 1 base for V and 4 bases for J; bases not matched to a gene: 5. Germline V gene data show CDR1 as SEHNR and CDR2 as FQNEAQ (reference sequence). There are 16 residues in the CDR3. In DNA, the CDR3 is TGTGCCAGCAGCTTAGTGGCTAGCGGGAGCTCAGATACGCAGTATTTT. This gives the protein CASSLVASGSSDTQYF.

The J gene is TRBJ1-1, the V gene TRBV6-6; 7 bases line up with TRBD1. The CDR3 contains 15 residues. Germline V gene data show CDR1 as MNHNY and CDR2 as SVGAGI (reference sequence). The ends lost 6 bases at V and 0 bases at J; junction bases unmatched: 7. Here the CDR3 DNA reads TGTGCCAGCAGCCAGAGGACAGGCATGAACACTGAAGCTTTCTTT. Protein sequence: CASSQRTGMNTEAFF.

This clone was observed once. The rearrangement uses TRBV4-3 and TRBJ1-4; TRBD1 is a possible D gene (5 bases). Germline CDR1 LGHNA, CDR2 YSLEER. The CDR3 sequence is 17 residues long. The ends were cut back, 2 bases at V and 0 bases at J, with 13 bases in the middle. CDR3: CASSQPGHVPTNEKLFF. CDR3 DNA: TGCGCCAGCAGCCAACCCGGACATGTTCCAACTAATGAAAAACTGTTTTTT.

This chain connects TRBV25-1 to TRBJ2-7, with 9 bases that match TRBD2. Germline-derived CDR1 and CDR2 are MGHDK and SYGVNS. CDR3 size: 16 residues. With V trimmed by 8 bases and J by 5 bases, 16 bases remained unmatched. CDR3 in amino acids: CASPTTSGPPNDEQYF. CDR3 bases: TGTGCCAGCCCAACGACTAGCGGTCCTCCCAATGACGAGCAGTACTTC.

The chain employs TRBV5-1 and TRBJ2-1, with TRBD1 matching over 7 bases. CDR3 length equals 15 residues. Germline V lookup: CDR1 SGHRS, CDR2 YFSETQ. V lost 3 bases, J lost 0 bases, and 3 bases stayed unmatched. DNA of the CDR3: TGCGCCAGCAGCTGGGGACAGAACTCCTACAATGAGCAGTTCTTC. This translates into CASSWGQNSYNEQFF.

The CDR3: CASSYNAVNEKLFF. Here the CDR3 DNA reads TGTGCCAGCAGTTACAACGCAGTTAATGAAAAACTGTTTTTT. This sequence joins TRBV6-2 or TRBV6-3 and TRBJ1-4; D unresolved. V was cut by 2 bases and J by 4 bases, with 8 bases left in between. CDR1 is MNHEY and CDR2 is SVGEGT in the germline V gene. The length of the CDR3 is 14 residues.

V gene TRBV29-1 combines with J gene TRBJ1-3; 9 nucleotides line up with TRBD1. Trimming cost V 5 bases and J 3 bases; bases outside gene matches: 8. Germline V CDR1 and CDR2: SQVTM, ANQGSEA. CDR3 length: 15 amino acids. The CDR3 is CSVIGTGKSGNTIYF. Here the CDR3 DNA reads TGCAGCGTTATAGGGACAGGGAAGAGTGGAAACACCATATATTTT.